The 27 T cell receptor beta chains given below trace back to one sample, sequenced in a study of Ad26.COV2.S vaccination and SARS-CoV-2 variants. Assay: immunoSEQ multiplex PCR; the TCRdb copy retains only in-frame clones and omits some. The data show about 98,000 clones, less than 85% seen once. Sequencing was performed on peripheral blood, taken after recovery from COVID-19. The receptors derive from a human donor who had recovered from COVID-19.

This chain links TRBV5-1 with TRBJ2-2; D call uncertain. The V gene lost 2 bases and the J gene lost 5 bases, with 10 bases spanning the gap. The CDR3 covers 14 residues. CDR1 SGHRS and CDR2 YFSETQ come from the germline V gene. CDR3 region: CASSLTGRTGELFF. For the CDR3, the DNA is TGCGCCAGCAGCTTAACCGGACGTACCGGGGAGCTGTTTTTT.

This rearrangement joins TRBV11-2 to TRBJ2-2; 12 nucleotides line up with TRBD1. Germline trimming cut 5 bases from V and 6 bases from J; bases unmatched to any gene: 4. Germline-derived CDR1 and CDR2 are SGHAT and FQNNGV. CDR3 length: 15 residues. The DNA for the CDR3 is TGTGCCAGCAGCACCGGGACAGGGGGCGCCGGGGAGCTGTTTTTT. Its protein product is CASSTGTGGAGELFF.

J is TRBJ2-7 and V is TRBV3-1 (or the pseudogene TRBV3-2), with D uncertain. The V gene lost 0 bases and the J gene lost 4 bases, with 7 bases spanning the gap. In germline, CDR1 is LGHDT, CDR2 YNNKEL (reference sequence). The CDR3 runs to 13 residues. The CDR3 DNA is TGTGCCAGCAGCCAAGAAGGCAGGTACGAGCAGTACTTC. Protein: CASSQEGRYEQYF.

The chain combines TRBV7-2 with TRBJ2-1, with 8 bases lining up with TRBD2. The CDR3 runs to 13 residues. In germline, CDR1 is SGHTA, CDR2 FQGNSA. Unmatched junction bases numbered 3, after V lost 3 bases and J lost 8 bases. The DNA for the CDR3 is TGTGCCAGCAGCTTTGCGGGGGGCGATGAGCAGTTCTTC. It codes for CASSFAGGDEQFF.

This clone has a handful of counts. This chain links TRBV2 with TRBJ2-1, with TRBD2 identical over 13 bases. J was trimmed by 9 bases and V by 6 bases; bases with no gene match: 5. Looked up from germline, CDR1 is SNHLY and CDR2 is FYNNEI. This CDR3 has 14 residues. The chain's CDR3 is CASRAGLAGVEQFF. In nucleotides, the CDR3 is TGTGCCAGCAGAGCAGGACTAGCGGGGGTTGAGCAGTTCTTC.

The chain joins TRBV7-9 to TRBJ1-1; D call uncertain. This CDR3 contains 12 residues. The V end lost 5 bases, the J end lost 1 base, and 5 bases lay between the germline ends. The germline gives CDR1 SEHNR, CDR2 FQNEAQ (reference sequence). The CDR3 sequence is CASSPRNTEAFF. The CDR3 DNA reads TGTGCCAGCAGCCCCAGGAACACTGAAGCTTTCTTT.

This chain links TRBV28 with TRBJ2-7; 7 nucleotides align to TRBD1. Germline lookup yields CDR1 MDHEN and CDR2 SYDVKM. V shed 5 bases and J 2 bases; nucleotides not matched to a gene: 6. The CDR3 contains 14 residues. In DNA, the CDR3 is TGTGCCAGCAGTACAAGGGACAGTCCCTACGAGCAGTACTTC. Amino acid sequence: CASSTRDSPYEQYF.

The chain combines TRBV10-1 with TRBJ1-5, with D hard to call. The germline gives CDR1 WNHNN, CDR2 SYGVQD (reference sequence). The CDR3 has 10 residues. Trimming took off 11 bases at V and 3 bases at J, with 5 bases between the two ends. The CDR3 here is CAAHNQPQHF. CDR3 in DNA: TGCGCCGCCCACAATCAGCCCCAGCATTTT.

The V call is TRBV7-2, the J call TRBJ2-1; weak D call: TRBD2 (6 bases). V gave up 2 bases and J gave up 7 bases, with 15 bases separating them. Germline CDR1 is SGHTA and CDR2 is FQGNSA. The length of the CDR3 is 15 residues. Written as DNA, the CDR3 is TGTGCCAGCAGCTTAAAGGTGGGGGGTGGTAATGAGCAGTTCTTC. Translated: CASSLKVGGGNEQFF.

The CDR3 reads CASRPVGGLAGYTF. The CDR3 nucleotides are TGTGCCAGCAGACCTGTGGGGGGATTGGCTGGCTACACCTTC. V usage is TRBV11-2 and J usage is TRBJ1-2; TRBD1 might be the D (5 bases). The germline CDR1 and CDR2 sequences are SGHAT and FQNNGV. This CDR3 has 14 residues. V shed 6 bases and J shed 7 bases, with 18 bases lying between them.

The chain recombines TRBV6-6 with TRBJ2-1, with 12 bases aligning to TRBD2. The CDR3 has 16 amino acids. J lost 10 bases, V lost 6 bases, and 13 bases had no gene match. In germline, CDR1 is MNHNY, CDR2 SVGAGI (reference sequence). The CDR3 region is CASRETSGGYKGEQFF. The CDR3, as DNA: TGTGCCAGCAGGGAGACTAGCGGGGGATATAAGGGAGAGCAGTTCTTC.

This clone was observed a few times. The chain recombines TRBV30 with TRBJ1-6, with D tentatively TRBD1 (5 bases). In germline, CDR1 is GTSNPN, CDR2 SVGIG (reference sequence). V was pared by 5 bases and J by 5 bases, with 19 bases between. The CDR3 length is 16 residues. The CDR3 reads CAWAKTDSGHNSPLHF. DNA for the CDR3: TGTGCCTGGGCCAAAACCGACAGCGGGCATAATTCACCCCTCCACTTT.

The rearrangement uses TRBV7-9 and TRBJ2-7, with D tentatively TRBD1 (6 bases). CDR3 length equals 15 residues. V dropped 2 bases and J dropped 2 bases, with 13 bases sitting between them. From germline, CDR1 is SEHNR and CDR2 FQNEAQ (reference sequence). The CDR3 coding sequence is TGTGCCAGCAGCTTACTGGCAGGGGAGACCTACGAGCAGTACTTC. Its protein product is CASSLLAGETYEQYF.

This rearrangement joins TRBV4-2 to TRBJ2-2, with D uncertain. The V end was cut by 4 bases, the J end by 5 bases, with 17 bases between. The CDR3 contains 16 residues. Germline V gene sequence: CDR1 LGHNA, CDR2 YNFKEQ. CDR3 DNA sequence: TGTGCCAGCAGCCGACAAATGTCGGGTGGAACCGGGGAGCTGTTTTTT. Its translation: CASSRQMSGGTGELFF.

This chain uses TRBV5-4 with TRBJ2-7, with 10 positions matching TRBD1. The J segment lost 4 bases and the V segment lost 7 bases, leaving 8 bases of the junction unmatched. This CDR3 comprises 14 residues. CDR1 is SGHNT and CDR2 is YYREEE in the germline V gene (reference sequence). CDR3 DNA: TGTGCCAGCGGACTACCGGGACAGGGGTACGAGCAGTACTTC. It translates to CASGLPGQGYEQYF.

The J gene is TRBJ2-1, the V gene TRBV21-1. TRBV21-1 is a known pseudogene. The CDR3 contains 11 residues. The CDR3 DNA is TGTGCCAGCAGCAATGCGACTCTTGGGGTCTTC. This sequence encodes CASSNATLGVF.

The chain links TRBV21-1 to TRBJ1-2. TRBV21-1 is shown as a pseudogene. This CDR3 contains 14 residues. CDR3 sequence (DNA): TGTGCCAGCAGCCGTTGGGGGGCTGGACTTGGCTACACCTTC. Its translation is CASSRWGAGLGYTF.

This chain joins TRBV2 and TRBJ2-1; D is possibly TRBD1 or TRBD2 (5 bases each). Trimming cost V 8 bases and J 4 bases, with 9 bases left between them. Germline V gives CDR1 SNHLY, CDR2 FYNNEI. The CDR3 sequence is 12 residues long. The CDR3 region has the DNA TGTGCCAGCGGGGGAGAGTACAATGAGCAGTTCTTC. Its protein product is CASGGEYNEQFF.

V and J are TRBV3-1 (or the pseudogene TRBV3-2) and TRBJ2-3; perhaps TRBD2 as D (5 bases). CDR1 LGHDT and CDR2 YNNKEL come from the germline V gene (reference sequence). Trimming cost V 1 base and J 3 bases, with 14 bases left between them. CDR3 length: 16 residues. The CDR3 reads CASSQVGAGATDTQYF. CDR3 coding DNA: TGTGCCAGCAGCCAAGTGGGAGCTGGAGCTACAGATACGCAGTATTTT.

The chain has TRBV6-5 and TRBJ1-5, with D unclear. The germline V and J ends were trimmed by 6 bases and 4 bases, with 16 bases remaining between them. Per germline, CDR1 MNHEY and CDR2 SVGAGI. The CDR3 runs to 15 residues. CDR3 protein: CASSAGSPGNQPQHF. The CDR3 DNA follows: TGTGCCAGCAGCGCCGGGTCTCCCGGGAATCAGCCCCAGCATTTT.

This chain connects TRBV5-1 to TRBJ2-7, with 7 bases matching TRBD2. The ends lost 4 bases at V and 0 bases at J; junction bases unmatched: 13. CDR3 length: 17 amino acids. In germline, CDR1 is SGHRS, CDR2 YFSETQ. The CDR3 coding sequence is TGCGCCAGCAGCCGGACCCTTTCAGCGGGGAGCTCCTACGAGCAGTACTTC. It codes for CASSRTLSAGSSYEQYF. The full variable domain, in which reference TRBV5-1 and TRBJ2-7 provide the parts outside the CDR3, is KAGVTQTPRYLIKTRGQQVTLSCSPISGHRSVSWYQQTPGQGLQFLFEYFSETQRNKGNFPGRFSGRQFSNSRSEMNVSTLELGDSALYLCASSRTLSAGSSYEQYFGPGTRLTVT.

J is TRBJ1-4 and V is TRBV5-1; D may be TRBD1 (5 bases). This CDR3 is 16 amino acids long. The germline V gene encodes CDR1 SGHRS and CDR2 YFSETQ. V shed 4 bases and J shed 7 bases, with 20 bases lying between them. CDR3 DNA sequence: TGCGCCAGCAGCACCACGGGCGCAGGGTCGAGTGAAAAACTGTTTTTT. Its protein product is CASSTTGAGSSEKLFF.

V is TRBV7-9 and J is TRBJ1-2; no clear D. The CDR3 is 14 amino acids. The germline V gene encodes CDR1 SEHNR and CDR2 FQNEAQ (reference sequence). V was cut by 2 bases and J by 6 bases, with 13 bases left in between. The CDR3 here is CASSLTDVWNGYTF. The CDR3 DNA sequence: TGTGCCAGCAGCTTAACCGATGTGTGGAATGGCTACACCTTC.

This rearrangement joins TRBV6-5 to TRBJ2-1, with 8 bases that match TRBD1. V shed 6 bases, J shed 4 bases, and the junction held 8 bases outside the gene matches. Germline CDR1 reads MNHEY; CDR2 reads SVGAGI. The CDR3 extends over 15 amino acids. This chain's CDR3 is CASSPGQGAYNEQFF. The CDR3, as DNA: TGTGCCAGCAGCCCCGGACAGGGTGCTTACAATGAGCAGTTCTTC.

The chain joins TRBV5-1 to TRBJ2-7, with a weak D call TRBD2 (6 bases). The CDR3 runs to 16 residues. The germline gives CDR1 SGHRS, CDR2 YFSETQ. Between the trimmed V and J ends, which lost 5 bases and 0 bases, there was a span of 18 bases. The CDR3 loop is CASRPNTGRSSYEQYF. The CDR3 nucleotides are TGCGCCAGCAGACCGAATACCGGGAGAAGCTCCTACGAGCAGTACTTC.

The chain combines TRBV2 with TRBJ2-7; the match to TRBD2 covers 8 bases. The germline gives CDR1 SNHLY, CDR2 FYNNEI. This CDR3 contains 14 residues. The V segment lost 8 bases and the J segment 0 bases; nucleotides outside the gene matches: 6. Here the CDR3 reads CASGRRGDSYEQYF. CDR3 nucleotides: TGTGCCAGCGGTCGGCGGGGGGACTCCTACGAGCAGTACTTC.

This CDR3 reads CATSSPPSVNNEQFF. The CDR3 DNA follows: TGTGCCACCAGCAGTCCCCCGTCAGTTAACAATGAGCAGTTCTTC. This sequence joins TRBV15 and TRBJ2-1; D unresolved. The V gene lost 3 bases and the J gene lost 5 bases, with 14 bases spanning the gap. Germline CDR1 reads LNHNV; CDR2 reads YYDKDF (reference sequence). The CDR3 contains 15 residues.